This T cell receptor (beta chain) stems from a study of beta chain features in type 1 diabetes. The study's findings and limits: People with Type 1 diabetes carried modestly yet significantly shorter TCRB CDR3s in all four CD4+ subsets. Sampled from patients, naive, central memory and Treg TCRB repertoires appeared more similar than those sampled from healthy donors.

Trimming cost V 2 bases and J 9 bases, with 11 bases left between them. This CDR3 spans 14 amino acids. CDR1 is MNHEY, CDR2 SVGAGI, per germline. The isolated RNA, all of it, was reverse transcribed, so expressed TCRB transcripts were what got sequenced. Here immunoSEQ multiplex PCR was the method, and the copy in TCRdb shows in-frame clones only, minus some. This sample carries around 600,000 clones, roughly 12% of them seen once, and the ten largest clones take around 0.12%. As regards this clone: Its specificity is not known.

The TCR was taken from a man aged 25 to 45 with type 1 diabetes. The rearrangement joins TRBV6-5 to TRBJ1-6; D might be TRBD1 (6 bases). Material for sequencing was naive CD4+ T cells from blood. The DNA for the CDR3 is TGTGCCAGCAGTTACACAGGGTTCGGTTCACCCCTCCACTTT. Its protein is CASSYTGFGSPLHF.